This T cell receptor beta chain came from a study of identifying expanded T cells in peripheral blood. The germline V gene has CDR1 GTSNPN and CDR2 SVGIG (reference sequence). The CDR3 covers 17 residues. The V and J ends lost 1 base and 0 bases respectively, with 15 bases between them. The method was immunoSEQ multiplex PCR; TCRdb's version includes in-frame clones alone and lacks a portion of them. The profile shows under 150,000 clones, about 88% of them singletons. This receptor was identified in a person aged 18 to 75 in good health. V usage is TRBV30 and J usage is TRBJ1-4, with D perhaps TRBD1 (6 bases). Source material: blood. CDR3 sequence: CAWSASRTATTNEKLFF. The CDR3 nucleotides are TGTGCCTGGAGTGCCTCGAGGACAGCCACAACTAATGAAAAACTGTTTTTT.